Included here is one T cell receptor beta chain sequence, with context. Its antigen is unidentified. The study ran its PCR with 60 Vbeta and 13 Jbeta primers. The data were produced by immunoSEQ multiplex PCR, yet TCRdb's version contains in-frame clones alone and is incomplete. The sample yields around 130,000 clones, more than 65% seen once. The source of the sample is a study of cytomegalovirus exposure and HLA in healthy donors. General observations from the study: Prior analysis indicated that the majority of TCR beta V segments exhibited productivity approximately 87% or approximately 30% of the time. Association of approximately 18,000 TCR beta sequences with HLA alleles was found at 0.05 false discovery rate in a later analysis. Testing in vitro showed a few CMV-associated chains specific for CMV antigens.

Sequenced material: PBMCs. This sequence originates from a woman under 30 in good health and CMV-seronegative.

Here the CDR3 reads CASRLPPRIPDPGANVLTF. The CDR3 nucleotides read TGTGCAAGTCGCCTGCCCCCGCGGATACCCGATCCTGGGGCCAACGTCCTGACTTTC. This rearrangement joins TRBV12-2 to TRBJ2-6; TRBD2, the D gene given by the table, was not confirmed from the DNA. TRBV12-2 is a documented pseudogene. The CDR3 sequence is 19 residues long.